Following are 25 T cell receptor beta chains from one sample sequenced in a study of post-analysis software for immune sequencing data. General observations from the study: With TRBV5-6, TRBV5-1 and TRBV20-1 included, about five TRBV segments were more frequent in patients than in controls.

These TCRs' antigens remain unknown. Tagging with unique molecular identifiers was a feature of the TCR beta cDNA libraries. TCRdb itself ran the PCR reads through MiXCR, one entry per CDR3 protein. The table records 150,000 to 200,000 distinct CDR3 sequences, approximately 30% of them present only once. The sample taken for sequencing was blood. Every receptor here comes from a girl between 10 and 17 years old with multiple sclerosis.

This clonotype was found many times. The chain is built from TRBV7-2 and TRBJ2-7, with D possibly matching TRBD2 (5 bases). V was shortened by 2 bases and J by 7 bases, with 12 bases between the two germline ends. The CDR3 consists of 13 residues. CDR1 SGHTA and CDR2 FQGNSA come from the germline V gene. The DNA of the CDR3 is TGTGCCAGCAGCTTAAACATAGCGTGGGAGCAGTACTTC. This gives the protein CASSLNIAWEQYF.

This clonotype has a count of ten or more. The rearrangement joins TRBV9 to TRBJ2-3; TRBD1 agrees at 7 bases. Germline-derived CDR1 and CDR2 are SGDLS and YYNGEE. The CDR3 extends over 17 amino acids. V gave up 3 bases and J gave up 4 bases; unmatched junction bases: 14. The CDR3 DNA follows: TGTGCCAGCAGCGCCGATAGTTCCGGGACAGCAGCAGATACGCAGTATTTT. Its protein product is CASSADSSGTAADTQYF.

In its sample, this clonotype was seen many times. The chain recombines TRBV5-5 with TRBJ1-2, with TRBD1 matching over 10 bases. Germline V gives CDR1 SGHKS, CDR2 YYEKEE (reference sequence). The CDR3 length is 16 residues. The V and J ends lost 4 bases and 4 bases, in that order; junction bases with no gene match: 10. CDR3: CASSPGTGAFGYGYTF. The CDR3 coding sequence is TGTGCCAGCAGCCCCGGGACAGGGGCCTTTGGCTATGGCTACACCTTC.

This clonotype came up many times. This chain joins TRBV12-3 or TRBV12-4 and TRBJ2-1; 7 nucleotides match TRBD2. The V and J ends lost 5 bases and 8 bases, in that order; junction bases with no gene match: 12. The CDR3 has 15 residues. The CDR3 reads CASSKEGGPWDEQFF. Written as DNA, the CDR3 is TGTGCCAGCAGTAAAGAGGGAGGGCCCTGGGATGAGCAGTTCTTC.

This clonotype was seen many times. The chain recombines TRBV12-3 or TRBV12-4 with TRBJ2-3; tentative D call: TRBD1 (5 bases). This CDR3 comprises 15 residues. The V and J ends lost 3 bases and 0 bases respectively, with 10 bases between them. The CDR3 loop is CASSLTQASTDTQYF. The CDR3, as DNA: TGTGCCAGCAGTTTGACACAGGCGAGCACAGATACGCAGTATTTT.

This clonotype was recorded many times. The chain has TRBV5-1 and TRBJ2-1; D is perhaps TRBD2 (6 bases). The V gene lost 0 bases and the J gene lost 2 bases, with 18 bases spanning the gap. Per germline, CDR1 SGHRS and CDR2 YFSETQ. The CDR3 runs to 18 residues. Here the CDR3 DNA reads TGCGCCAGCAGCTTGGCTCCGGCCGGGACTTATACCTACAATGAGCAGTTCTTC. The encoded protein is CASSLAPAGTYTYNEQFF.

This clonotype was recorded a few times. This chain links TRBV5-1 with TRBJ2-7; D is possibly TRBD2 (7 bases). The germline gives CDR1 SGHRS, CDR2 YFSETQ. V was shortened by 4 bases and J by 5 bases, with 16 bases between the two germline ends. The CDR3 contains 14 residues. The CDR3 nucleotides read TGCGCCAGCAGCCCGGGGGGCAGGGTCCACGAGCAGTACTTC. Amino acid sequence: CASSPGGRVHEQYF.

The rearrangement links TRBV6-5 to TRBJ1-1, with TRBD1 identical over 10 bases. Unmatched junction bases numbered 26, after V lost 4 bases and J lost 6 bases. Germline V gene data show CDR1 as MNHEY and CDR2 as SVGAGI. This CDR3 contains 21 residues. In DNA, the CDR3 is TGTGCCAGCAGTTCTACGGGCTACCGGGACAGGGGAAAGAGGCTAGTGGCTGAAGCTTTCTTT. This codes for CASSSTGYRDRGKRLVAEAFF.

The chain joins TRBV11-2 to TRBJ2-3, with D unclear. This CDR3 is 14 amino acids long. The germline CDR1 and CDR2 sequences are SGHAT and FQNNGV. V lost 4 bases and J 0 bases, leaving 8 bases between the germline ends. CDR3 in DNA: TGTGCCAGCAGCTCGTCGCTTAGCACAGATACGCAGTATTTT. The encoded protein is CASSSSLSTDTQYF.

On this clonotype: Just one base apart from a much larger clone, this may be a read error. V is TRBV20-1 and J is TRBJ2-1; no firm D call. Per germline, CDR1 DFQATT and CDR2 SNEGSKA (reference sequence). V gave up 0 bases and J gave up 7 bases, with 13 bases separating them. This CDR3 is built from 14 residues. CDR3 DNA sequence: TGCAGTGCTAGAGATCGGGCGATTGGAAATGAGCAGTTCTTC. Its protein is CSARDRAIGNEQFF.

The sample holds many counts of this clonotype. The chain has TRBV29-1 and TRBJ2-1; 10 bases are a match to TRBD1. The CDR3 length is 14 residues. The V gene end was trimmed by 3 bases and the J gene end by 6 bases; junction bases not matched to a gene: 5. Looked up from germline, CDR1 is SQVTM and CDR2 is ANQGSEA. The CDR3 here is CSVDGQGVSNEQFF. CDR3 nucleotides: TGCAGCGTTGATGGACAGGGGGTGAGCAATGAGCAGTTCTTC.

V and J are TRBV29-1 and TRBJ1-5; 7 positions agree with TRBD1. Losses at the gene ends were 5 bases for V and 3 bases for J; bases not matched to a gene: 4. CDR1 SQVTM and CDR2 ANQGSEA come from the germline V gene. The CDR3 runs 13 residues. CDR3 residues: CSVSGTANQPQHF. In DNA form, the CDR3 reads TGCAGCGTTTCAGGGACAGCCAATCAGCCCCAGCATTTT.

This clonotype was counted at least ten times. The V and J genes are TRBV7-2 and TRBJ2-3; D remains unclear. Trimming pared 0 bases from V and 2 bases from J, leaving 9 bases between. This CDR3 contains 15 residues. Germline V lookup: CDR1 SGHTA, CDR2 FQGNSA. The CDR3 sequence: CASSLAATYTDTQYF. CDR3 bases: TGTGCCAGCAGCTTAGCTGCTACATACACAGATACGCAGTATTTT. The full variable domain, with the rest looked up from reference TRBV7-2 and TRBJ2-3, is GAGVSQSPSNKVTEKGKDVELRCDPISGHTALYWYRQSLGQGLEFLIYFQGNSAPDKSGLPSDRFSAERTGGSVSTLTIQRTQQEDSAVYLCASSLAATYTDTQYFGPGTRLTVL.

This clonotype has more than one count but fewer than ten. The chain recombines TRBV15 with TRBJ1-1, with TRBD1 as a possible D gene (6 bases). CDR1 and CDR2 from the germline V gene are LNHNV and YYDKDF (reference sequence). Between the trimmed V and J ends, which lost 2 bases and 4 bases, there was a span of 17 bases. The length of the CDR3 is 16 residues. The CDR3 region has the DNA TGTGCCACCAGCAGACCAAGGGGGGGCAGGGCCACTGAAGCTTTCTTT. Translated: CATSRPRGGRATEAFF.

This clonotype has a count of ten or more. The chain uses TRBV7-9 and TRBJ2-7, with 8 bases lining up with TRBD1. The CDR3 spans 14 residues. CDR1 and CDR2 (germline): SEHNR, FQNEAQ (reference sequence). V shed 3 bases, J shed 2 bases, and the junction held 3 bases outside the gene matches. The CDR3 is CASSFGQGTYEQYF. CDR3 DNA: TGTGCCAGCAGCTTCGGACAGGGAACCTACGAGCAGTACTTC.

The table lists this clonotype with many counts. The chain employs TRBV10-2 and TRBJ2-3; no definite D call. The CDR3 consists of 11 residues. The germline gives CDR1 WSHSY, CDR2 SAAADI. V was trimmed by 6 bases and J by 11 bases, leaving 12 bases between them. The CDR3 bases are TGCGCCAGCAGCGTGGGCCCTCTGCAGTATTTT. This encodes CASSVGPLQYF.

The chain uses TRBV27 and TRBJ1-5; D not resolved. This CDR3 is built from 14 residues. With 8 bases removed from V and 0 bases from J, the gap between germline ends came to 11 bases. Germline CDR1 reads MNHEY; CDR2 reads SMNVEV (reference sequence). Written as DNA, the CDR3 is TGTGCCAGCGCCAAGTTCGATAGCAATCAGCCCCAGCATTTT. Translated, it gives CASAKFDSNQPQHF.

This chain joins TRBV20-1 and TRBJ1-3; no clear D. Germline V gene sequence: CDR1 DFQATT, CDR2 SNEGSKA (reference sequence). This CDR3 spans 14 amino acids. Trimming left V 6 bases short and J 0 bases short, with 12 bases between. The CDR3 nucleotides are TGCAGTGCGAAACAGTTTACCTCTGGAAACACCATATATTTT. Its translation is CSAKQFTSGNTIYF.

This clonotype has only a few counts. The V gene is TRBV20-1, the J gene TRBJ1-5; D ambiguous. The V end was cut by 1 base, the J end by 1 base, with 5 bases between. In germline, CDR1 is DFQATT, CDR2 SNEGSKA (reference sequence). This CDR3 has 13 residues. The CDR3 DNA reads TGCAGTGCTAGAGCGGACAGCAATCAGCCCCAGCATTTT. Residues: CSARADSNQPQHF.

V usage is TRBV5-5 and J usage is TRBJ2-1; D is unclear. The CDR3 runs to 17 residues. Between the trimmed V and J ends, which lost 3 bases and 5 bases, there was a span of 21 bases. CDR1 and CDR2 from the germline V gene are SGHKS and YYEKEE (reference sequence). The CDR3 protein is CASSSIRPNLAHNEQFF. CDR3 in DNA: TGTGCCAGCAGCTCCATAAGACCAAATCTTGCCCACAATGAGCAGTTCTTC.

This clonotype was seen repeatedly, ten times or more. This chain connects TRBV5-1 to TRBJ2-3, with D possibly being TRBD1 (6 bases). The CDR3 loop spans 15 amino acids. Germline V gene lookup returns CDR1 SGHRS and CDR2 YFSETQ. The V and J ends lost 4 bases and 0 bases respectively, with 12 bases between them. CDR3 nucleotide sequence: TGCGCCAGCAGCCGCGCAGGGGAAAGCACAGATACGCAGTATTTT. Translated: CASSRAGESTDTQYF. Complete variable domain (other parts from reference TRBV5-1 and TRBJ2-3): KAGVTQTPRYLIKTRGQQVTLSCSPISGHRSVSWYQQTPGQGLQFLFEYFSETQRNKGNFPGRFSGRQFSNSRSEMNVSTLELGDSALYLCASSRAGESTDTQYFGPGTRLTVL.

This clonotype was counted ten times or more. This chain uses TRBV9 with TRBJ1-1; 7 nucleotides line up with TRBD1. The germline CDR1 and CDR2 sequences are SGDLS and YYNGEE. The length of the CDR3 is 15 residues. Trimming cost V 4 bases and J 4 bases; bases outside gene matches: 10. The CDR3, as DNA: TGTGCCAGCAGCCCCCGACAGGGATTAGTCACTGAAGCTTTCTTT. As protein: CASSPRQGLVTEAFF.

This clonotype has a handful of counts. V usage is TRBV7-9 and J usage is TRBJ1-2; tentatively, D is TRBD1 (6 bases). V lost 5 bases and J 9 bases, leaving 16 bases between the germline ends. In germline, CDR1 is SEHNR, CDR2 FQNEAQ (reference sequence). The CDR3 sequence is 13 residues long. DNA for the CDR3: TGTGCCAGCAGCACCCAAGGGGGGTTAAGCTACACCTTC. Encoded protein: CASSTQGGLSYTF.

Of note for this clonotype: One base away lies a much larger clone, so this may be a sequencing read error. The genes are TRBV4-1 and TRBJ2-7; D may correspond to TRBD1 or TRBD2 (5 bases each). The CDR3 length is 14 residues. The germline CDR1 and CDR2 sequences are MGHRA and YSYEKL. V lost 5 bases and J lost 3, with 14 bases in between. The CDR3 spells CASSVRGFDYEQYF. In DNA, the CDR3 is TGCGCCAGCAGCGTCCGGGGCTTCGACTACGAGCAGTACTTC.

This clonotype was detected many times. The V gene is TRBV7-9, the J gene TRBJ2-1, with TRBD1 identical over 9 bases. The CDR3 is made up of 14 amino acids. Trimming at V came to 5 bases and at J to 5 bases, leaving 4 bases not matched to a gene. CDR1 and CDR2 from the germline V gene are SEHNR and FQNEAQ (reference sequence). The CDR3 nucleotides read TGTGCCAGCAGCGCCGACAGGGGGGACAATGAGCAGTTCTTC. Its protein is CASSADRGDNEQFF. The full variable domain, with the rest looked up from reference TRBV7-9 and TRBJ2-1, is DTGVSQNPRHKITKRGQNVTFRCDPISEHNRLYWYRQTLGQGPEFLTYFQNEAQLEKSRLLSDRFSAERPKGSFSTLEIQRTEQGDSAMYLCASSADRGDNEQFFGPGTRLTVL.